This entry lists 18 T cell receptor beta chains sequenced from one sample in a study of T cell responses to AZD1222 COVID-19 vaccine. The protocol was immunoSEQ multiplex PCR, while the TCRdb copy is restricted to in-frame clones and leaves out a portion. The sample carries fewer than 150,000 clones, over 75% recorded once. The sequenced sample was peripheral blood, obtained 28 days after the second AZD1222 dose. The receptors originated from an adult who received the AZD1222 COVID-19 vaccine.

V is TRBV30 and J is TRBJ2-2; TRBD1 might be the D (6 bases). The V gene's germline CDR1 is GTSNPN and CDR2 SVGIG (reference sequence). V gave up 7 bases and J gave up 10 bases, with 10 bases separating them. CDR3 length: 10 amino acids. The CDR3 coding sequence is TGTGCCTCAGGGGTCGTGGAGCTGTTTTTT. Translated: CASGVVELFF.

Only one count was recorded for this clone. The V call is TRBV30, the J call TRBJ2-5; D is unresolved. V was trimmed by 4 bases and J by 5 bases, leaving 14 bases between them. The germline CDR1 and CDR2 sequences are GTSNPN and SVGIG (reference sequence). There are 13 residues in the CDR3. The DNA of the CDR3 is TGTGCCTGGAAGAGGCTCCTGCGGGAGACCCAGTACTTC. Protein product: CAWKRLLRETQYF.

The rearrangement uses TRBV6-2 or TRBV6-3 and TRBJ2-6, with 7 bases aligning to TRBD2. Per the germline V gene, CDR1 is MNHEY and CDR2 is SVGEGT. Germline trimming cut 2 bases from V and 0 bases from J; bases unmatched to any gene: 7. There are 18 residues in the CDR3. The CDR3 nucleotides read TGTGCCAGCAGTTACCCCAGAGGACTAGGCTCTGGGGCCAACGTCCTGACTTTC. Encoded protein: CASSYPRGLGSGANVLTF.

J is TRBJ2-7 and V is TRBV19; 11 bases are shared with TRBD2. Per germline, CDR1 LNHDA and CDR2 SQIVND (reference sequence). The CDR3 has 15 amino acids. V was clipped by 3 bases and J by 4 bases; unmatched bases: 5. CDR3 sequence: CASSIDSGRAYEQYF. As DNA, the CDR3 is TGTGCCAGTAGTATTGATAGCGGGAGGGCTTACGAGCAGTACTTC.

The rearrangement uses TRBV2 and TRBJ1-1, with 7 bases identical to TRBD1. Per the germline V gene, CDR1 is SNHLY and CDR2 is FYNNEI. The CDR3 spans 13 residues. The V gene end was trimmed by 5 bases and the J gene end by 4 bases; junction bases not matched to a gene: 4. The CDR3 DNA follows: TGTGCCAGCAGTTCAGGGGGAGGCACTGAAGCTTTCTTT. This gives the protein CASSSGGGTEAFF.

This clone was seen a handful of times. The chain recombines TRBV4-3 with TRBJ1-4, with 7 bases aligning to TRBD1. Germline values: CDR1 LGHNA, CDR2 YSLEER. The junction had 2 bases not matched to a gene; V was cut back by 1 base and J by 6 bases. The CDR3 contains 14 residues. CDR3 residues: CASSQGGTDEKLFF. The CDR3 bases are TGCGCCAGCAGCCAAGGGGGGACAGATGAAAAACTGTTTTTT.

This rearrangement joins TRBV2 to TRBJ1-1; D unclear. The germline gives CDR1 SNHLY, CDR2 FYNNEI. V was trimmed by 5 bases and J by 1 base, leaving 8 bases between them. CDR3 size: 13 residues. The CDR3 spells CASSRDGNTEAFF. CDR3 DNA: TGTGCCAGCAGTAGGGATGGGAACACTGAAGCTTTCTTT.

CDR3 DNA sequence: TGCGCCAGCAGCTTGGTGGCCGGGAGTGGAAACACCATATATTTT. Its protein product is CASSLVAGSGNTIYF. The genes are TRBV5-1 and TRBJ1-3; D is unclear. V dropped 0 bases and J dropped 3 bases, with 10 bases sitting between them. The CDR3 loop spans 15 amino acids. Germline V gives CDR1 SGHRS, CDR2 YFSETQ.

The genes are TRBV7-2 and TRBJ1-3; D gene unclear. From germline, CDR1 is SGHTA and CDR2 FQGNSA. V was trimmed by 5 bases and J by 1 base, leaving 15 bases between them. CDR3 length equals 16 residues. The CDR3 DNA reads as TGTGCCAGCAGCCGCCTGGACTTGGGATCTGGAAACACCATATATTTT. Its translation is CASSRLDLGSGNTIYF.

V usage is TRBV15 and J usage is TRBJ2-1, with 9 bases lining up with TRBD2. Germline lookup yields CDR1 LNHNV and CDR2 YYDKDF (reference sequence). The length of the CDR3 is 20 residues. V shed 0 bases and J 0 bases; nucleotides not matched to a gene: 12. The CDR3 DNA is TGTGCCACCAGCAGAGAGGTAGCGGGAGTGTCGTCAAGCTCCTACAATGAGCAGTTCTTC. The encoded protein is CATSREVAGVSSSSYNEQFF.

This clone was observed a handful of times. The chain uses TRBV19 and TRBJ1-1; D uncertain. The germline V gene has CDR1 LNHDA and CDR2 SQIVND (reference sequence). This CDR3 region has 15 residues. V was cut by 7 bases and J by 1 base, with 16 bases left in between. This CDR3 is CASTSLGSGNTEAFF. CDR3 nucleotide sequence: TGTGCCAGTACCTCATTAGGATCAGGGAACACTGAAGCTTTCTTT.

The V and J genes are TRBV3-1 (or the pseudogene TRBV3-2) and TRBJ2-5; the D gene is possibly TRBD2 (5 bases). Germline values: CDR1 LGHDT, CDR2 YNNKEL (reference sequence). The CDR3 length is 17 residues. V lost 1 base to trimming and J lost 7 bases, with 22 bases between them. The CDR3 is CASSQGGQHRSTGTQYF. The CDR3 bases are TGTGCCAGCAGCCAAGGAGGGCAACACCGCTCTACTGGGACCCAGTACTTC.

The chain recombines TRBV4-1 with TRBJ1-5; the D is unclear. Germline CDR1 reads MGHRA; CDR2 reads YSYEKL. The CDR3 runs to 13 residues. Trimming pared 0 bases from V and 9 bases from J, leaving 9 bases between. CDR3 in DNA: TGCGCCAGCAGCCAAGAACCCCGGTTGCCCCAGCATTTT. Translated, it gives CASSQEPRLPQHF.

The rearrangement links TRBV30 to TRBJ1-4; no clear D. Germline loops: CDR1 GTSNPN, CDR2 SVGIG (reference sequence). This CDR3 has 11 amino acids. The V end lost 5 bases, the J end lost 10 bases, and 11 bases lay between the germline ends. The CDR3 DNA reads TGTGCCTGGGGCTCCGCGAGAAAACTGTTTTTT. It is translated as CAWGSARKLFF.

The chain is built from TRBV19 and TRBJ1-2; TRBD1 matches at 7 bases. The length of the CDR3 is 15 residues. CDR1 and CDR2 from the germline V gene are LNHDA and SQIVND (reference sequence). V lost 3 bases and J lost 2; bases outside the gene matches: 6. The CDR3 loop reads CASSIAWTGNYGYTF. For the CDR3, the DNA is TGTGCCAGTAGTATCGCATGGACAGGCAACTATGGCTACACCTTC. Looking up the rest from reference TRBV19 and TRBJ1-2 gives the full variable domain: DGGITQSPKYLFRKEGQNVTLSCEQNLNHDAMYWYRQDPGQGLRLIYYSQIVNDFQKGDIAEGYSVSREKKESFPLTVTSAQKNPTAFYLCASSIAWTGNYGYTFGSGTRLTVV.

This clone has a handful of counts. This rearrangement joins TRBV5-1 to TRBJ2-2; weak D call: TRBD1 (5 bases). In germline, CDR1 is SGHRS, CDR2 YFSETQ. V dropped 4 bases and J dropped 1 base, with 8 bases sitting between them. The CDR3 sequence is 14 residues long. CDR3 in amino acids: CASSLTGNTGELFF. CDR3 DNA sequence: TGCGCCAGCAGCCTAACAGGGAACACCGGGGAGCTGTTTTTT.

V is TRBV7-2 and J is TRBJ2-5; D is undetermined. The CDR3 has 12 residues. Per the germline V gene, CDR1 is SGHTA and CDR2 is FQGNSA. The V end lost 1 base, the J end lost 7 bases, and 7 bases lay between the germline ends. DNA for the CDR3: TGTGCCAGCAGCTTAGATGGGCGGACCCAGTACTTC. Its protein is CASSLDGRTQYF.

This clone was found once. The chain is built from TRBV10-3 and TRBJ2-3; 8 nucleotides align to TRBD2. Germline CDR1 reads ENHRY; CDR2 reads SYGVKD. The length of the CDR3 is 15 residues. The V gene end was trimmed by 6 bases and the J gene end by 0 bases; junction bases not matched to a gene: 5. The CDR3, as DNA: TGTGCCATCAGAAACGGACTAGCTAGCACAGATACGCAGTATTTT. It specifies CAIRNGLASTDTQYF.